Following are 8 T cell receptor beta chains from one sample sequenced in a study of blood T cell repertoires in COVID-19. TCRdb's table, derived via immunoSEQ multiplex PCR, lists solely in-frame clones and lacks some. The sample has some 140,000 clones; roughly 86% are singletons. Sequencing used peripheral blood. The receptors were sampled from a woman aged 50 to 65 who had recovered from COVID-19.

The genes are TRBV18 and TRBJ2-2; D remains ambiguous. This CDR3 has 15 amino acids. Germline V lookup: CDR1 KGHSH, CDR2 LQKENI. The V end was cut by 1 base, the J end by 8 bases, with 14 bases between. The DNA for the CDR3 is TGTGCCAGCTCACCACAGGAGTCGGTCGGGGGGGAGCTGTTTTTT. Translation: CASSPQESVGGELFF. Drawing the rest from reference TRBV18 and TRBJ2-2, the complete variable domain is NAGVMQNPRHLVRRRGQEARLRCSPMKGHSHVYWYRQLPEEGLKFMVYLQKENIIDESGMPKERFSAEFPKEGPSILRIQQVVRGDSAAYFCASSPQESVGGELFFGEGSRLTVL.

This chain connects TRBV6-6 to TRBJ1-2; TRBD1 matches 8 bases. CDR3 size: 15 residues. V was clipped by 5 bases and J by 3 bases; unmatched bases: 8. The germline CDR1 and CDR2 sequences are MNHNY and SVGAGI (reference sequence). In DNA, the CDR3 is TGTGCCAGCAGTCTCCTGGACAGGGACTACTATGGCTACACCTTC. It is translated as CASSLLDRDYYGYTF.

The rearrangement joins TRBV30 to TRBJ1-1; possibly TRBD1 for D (5 bases). The CDR3 consists of 13 residues. Germline lookup yields CDR1 GTSNPN and CDR2 SVGIG (reference sequence). The germline V and J ends were trimmed by 0 bases and 10 bases, with 15 bases remaining between them. CDR3 nucleotides: TGTGCCTGGAGTGTACATTCTTCGGGGGGAGCTTTCTTT. This encodes CAWSVHSSGGAFF.

The CDR3 reads CASSRPASGDDEKLFF. Written as DNA, the CDR3 is TGCGCCAGCAGCCGACCGGCCTCAGGGGACGATGAAAAACTGTTTTTT. The chain recombines TRBV4-1 with TRBJ1-4, with D possibly being TRBD1 (6 bases). The CDR3 covers 16 residues. Germline V CDR1 and CDR2: MGHRA, YSYEKL. V was trimmed by 4 bases and J by 6 bases, leaving 18 bases between them.

This chain connects TRBV19 to TRBJ2-7; D is unclear. The CDR3 spans 13 residues. V lost 4 bases and J lost 1, with 8 bases in between. Germline V gene sequence: CDR1 LNHDA, CDR2 SQIVND (reference sequence). The CDR3: CASSNHGSYEQYF. CDR3 bases: TGTGCCAGTAGTAACCACGGTTCCTACGAGCAGTACTTC. Full variable domain (remainder filled in from reference TRBV19 and TRBJ2-7): DGGITQSPKYLFRKEGQNVTLSCEQNLNHDAMYWYRQDPGQGLRLIYYSQIVNDFQKGDIAEGYSVSREKKESFPLTVTSAQKNPTAFYLCASSNHGSYEQYFGPGTRLTVT.

CDR3 DNA sequence: TGCGCCAGCAGCGGTCTGCGGTACAATGAGCAGTTCTTC. Its protein product is CASSGLRYNEQFF. The chain employs TRBV5-1 and TRBJ2-1; D ambiguous. The CDR3 totals 13 residues. V was shortened by 4 bases and J by 4 bases, with 9 bases between the two germline ends. Per the germline V gene, CDR1 is SGHRS and CDR2 is YFSETQ.

The rearrangement uses TRBV6-6 and TRBJ2-3; D is perhaps TRBD1 (6 bases). Trimming removed 7 bases from V and 3 bases from J, with 8 bases in between. The CDR3 runs to 12 residues. Germline V gene data show CDR1 as MNHNY and CDR2 as SVGAGI (reference sequence). CDR3 in amino acids: CASMRGTDTQYF. As DNA, the CDR3 is TGTGCCAGCATGAGGGGGACAGATACGCAGTATTTT.

This clone turned up a few times. The chain recombines TRBV5-6 with TRBJ1-5; 8 bases line up with TRBD1. J lost 8 bases, V lost 3 bases, and 10 bases had no gene match. The CDR3 is 15 amino acids. The germline gives CDR1 SGHDT, CDR2 YYEEEE. The CDR3 here is CASSWIGQGQEPQHF. CDR3 nucleotide sequence: TGTGCCAGCAGCTGGATCGGACAGGGACAAGAGCCCCAGCATTTT. Together with reference TRBV5-6 and TRBJ1-5, the CDR3 gives the full variable domain: DAGVTQSPTHLIKTRGQQVTLRCSPKSGHDTVSWYQQALGQGPQFIFQYYEEEERQRGNFPDRFSGHQFPNYSSELNVNALLLGDSALYLCASSWIGQGQEPQHFGDGTRLSIL.